This T cell receptor beta chain was sequenced in a study of shared clonotypes between healthy human individuals. Here immunoSEQ multiplex PCR was the method, and the copy in TCRdb shows in-frame clones only, minus some. Found here are more than 150,000 clones, 66% of them singletons; the top ten hold about 10%. V was cut by 2 bases and J by 10 bases, with 17 bases left in between. The germline CDR1 and CDR2 sequences are MGHDK and SYGVNS. This CDR3 contains 15 residues. The genes are TRBV25-1 and TRBJ1-4; possible D gene TRBD1, 5 bases. The sequence was collected from a young man in good health. Source material: memory CD4+ T cells sorted from blood. The subset: CD45RA-negative fraction. This CDR3 reads CASSEPGPGSRKLFF. The DNA for the CDR3 is TGTGCCAGCAGTGAACCGGGACCCGGGAGTAGAAAACTGTTTTTT.